The 17 T cell receptor beta chains listed next were all sequenced from one sample in a study of cytomegalovirus exposure and HLA in healthy donors. PCR amplification relied on 60 Vbeta primers (plus 13 Jbeta primers). Only in-frame clones appear in the TCRdb table, and some are missing; sequencing was by immunoSEQ multiplex PCR. The sample shows approximately 110,000 clones, around 80% of them seen only once. The specimen was PBMCs. All receptors derive from a woman aged 35 to 49 in good health and CMV-seronegative.

The V gene is TRBV4-1, the J gene TRBJ2-1, with 7 bases fitting TRBD1. The CDR3 has 16 amino acids. The junction had 2 bases not matched to a gene; V was cut back by 0 bases and J by 0 bases. Germline lookup yields CDR1 MGHRA and CDR2 YSYEKL. CDR3 protein: CASSQDHRGSYNEQFF. The CDR3 coding sequence is TGCGCCAGCAGCCAAGACCACAGGGGCTCCTACAATGAGCAGTTCTTC.

The rearrangement uses TRBV5-1 and TRBJ2-7; TRBD1 is a possible D gene (5 bases). Trimming stripped 6 bases from V and 0 bases from J, with 16 bases between. CDR1 SGHRS and CDR2 YFSETQ come from the germline V gene. The CDR3 extends over 15 amino acids. The CDR3 sequence is CASTPYRFFSYEQYF. In DNA form, the CDR3 reads TGCGCCAGCACCCCGTACAGGTTTTTCTCCTACGAGCAGTACTTC.

The gene calls are TRBV5-4 and TRBJ1-2; TRBD1 agrees at 8 bases. CDR3 length: 14 residues. The V gene end was trimmed by 3 bases and the J gene end by 7 bases; junction bases not matched to a gene: 8. Germline CDR1 SGHNT, CDR2 YYREEE (reference sequence). The CDR3 loop reads CASSSDRVVRGYTF. CDR3 nucleotides: TGTGCCAGCAGCTCGGACAGGGTAGTCCGTGGCTACACCTTC.

The chain carries TRBV28 and TRBJ2-7, with TRBD2 as a possible D gene (6 bases). CDR3 length: 13 residues. Trimming took off 7 bases at V and 0 bases at J, with 10 bases between the two ends. The germline V gene has CDR1 MDHEN and CDR2 SYDVKM. The CDR3 region is CASTGGNSYEQYF. CDR3 sequence (DNA): TGTGCCAGCACTGGGGGGAACTCCTACGAGCAGTACTTC. Full variable domain (remainder filled in from reference TRBV28 and TRBJ2-7): DVKVTQSSRYLVKRTGEKVFLECVQDMDHENMFWYRQDPGLGLRLIYFSYDVKMKEKGDIPEGYSVSREKKERFSLILESASTNQTSMYLCASTGGNSYEQYFGPGTRLTVT.

The chain joins TRBV11-2 to TRBJ1-1; D is undetermined. The germline V gene encodes CDR1 SGHAT and CDR2 FQNNGV. The CDR3 is made up of 15 amino acids. The V end was cut by 0 bases, the J end by 1 base, with 9 bases between. This chain's CDR3 is CASSLDPAGNTEAFF. CDR3 DNA: TGTGCCAGCAGCTTAGATCCGGCGGGGAACACTGAAGCTTTCTTT. The full variable domain, rest sourced from reference TRBV11-2 and TRBJ1-1, is EAGVAQSPRYKIIEKRQSVAFWCNPISGHATLYWYQQILGQGPKLLIQFQNNGVVDDSQLPKDRFSAERLKGVDSTLKIQPAKLEDSAVYLCASSLDPAGNTEAFFGQGTRLTVV.

This sequence joins TRBV7-8 and TRBJ1-3, with unresolved D. CDR1 is SGHVS, CDR2 FQNEAQ, per germline. The CDR3 has 15 amino acids. V lost 4 bases and J 0 bases, leaving 10 bases between the germline ends. Here the CDR3 DNA reads TGTGCCAGCAGCTCTGGACTGTACTCTGGAAACACCATATATTTT. Its protein product is CASSSGLYSGNTIYF.

The V gene is TRBV5-4, the J gene TRBJ1-5; D may be TRBD1 (5 bases). The CDR3 runs 13 residues. Germline values: CDR1 SGHNT, CDR2 YYREEE (reference sequence). Trimming took off 3 bases at V and 7 bases at J, with 11 bases between the two ends. CDR3 sequence reads: CASSSGGEQPQHF. CDR3 coding DNA: TGTGCCAGCAGCTCCGGGGGGGAGCAGCCCCAGCATTTT.

This clone was seen only a few times. The chain uses TRBV7-8 and TRBJ1-2, with 7 bases aligning to TRBD1. The CDR3 spans 17 residues. V gave up 4 bases and J gave up 1 base; unmatched junction bases: 12. The germline V gene encodes CDR1 SGHVS and CDR2 FQNEAQ. The CDR3 sequence is CASSSLQGNQLNYGYTF. In nucleotides, the CDR3 is TGTGCCAGCAGCTCCTTACAGGGGAATCAGCTTAACTATGGCTACACCTTC.

The chain joins TRBV6-7 to TRBJ1-5, with D unresolved. TRBV6-7 is annotated as an ORF whose role is uncertain. The V gene lost 5 bases and the J gene lost 0 bases, with 5 bases spanning the gap. This CDR3 contains 13 residues. The CDR3 loop is CASSPYSNQPQHF. CDR3 DNA sequence: TGTGCCAGCAGTCCCTATAGCAATCAGCCCCAGCATTTT.

This clone showed up just a few times. V is TRBV18 and J is TRBJ2-7; D possibly corresponds to TRBD1 (6 bases). Germline lookup yields CDR1 KGHSH and CDR2 LQKENI. With 6 bases removed from V and 2 bases from J, the gap between germline ends came to 14 bases. The CDR3 totals 14 residues. CDR3 sequence reads: CASSPDRNTYEQYF. The CDR3 nucleotides read TGTGCCAGCTCGCCTGACAGGAACACCTACGAGCAGTACTTC.

The chain employs TRBV7-9 and TRBJ2-2, with 8 bases aligning to TRBD1. The CDR3 sequence is 15 residues long. CDR1 SEHNR and CDR2 FQNEAQ come from the germline V gene (reference sequence). Trimming removed 3 bases from V and 7 bases from J; junction bases left unmatched: 7. CDR3 DNA: TGTGCCAGCAGCTTCCTAATTGACAGGGGCGGGGAGCTGTTTTTT. Its translation: CASSFLIDRGGELFF.

The gene calls are TRBV27 and TRBJ1-2; 7 bases are shared with TRBD1. The germline V gene has CDR1 MNHEY and CDR2 SMNVEV (reference sequence). The junction had 3 bases not matched to a gene; V was cut back by 2 bases and J by 3 bases. The CDR3 has 14 residues. The DNA for the CDR3 is TGTGCCAGCAGTTTAAGGGGGCAGGACTATGGCTACACCTTC. Amino acids: CASSLRGQDYGYTF.

The chain recombines TRBV10-2 with TRBJ1-1; possibly TRBD1 for D (6 bases). V lost 6 bases and J lost 4, with 9 bases in between. Germline loops: CDR1 WSHSY, CDR2 SAAADI. The length of the CDR3 is 12 residues. The CDR3 loop is CASSDRSTEAFF. The DNA of the CDR3 is TGCGCCAGCAGCGACAGGTCCACTGAAGCTTTCTTT.

This CDR3 reads CASSLNEGTSGGASDTQYF. The CDR3 DNA is TGTGCCAGCAGCTTAAACGAAGGGACTAGCGGGGGGGCTTCAGATACGCAGTATTTT. This chain links TRBV7-2 with TRBJ2-3, with 16 bases fitting TRBD2. This CDR3 spans 19 amino acids. After removal of 2 bases from V and 4 bases from J, the junction contained 9 bases not matched to a gene. Germline V lookup: CDR1 SGHTA, CDR2 FQGNSA.

CDR3 sequence: CACGQGYSPLHF. The CDR3 nucleotides read TGTGCCTGCGGACAGGGTTACTCACCCCTCCACTTT. The chain combines TRBV30 with TRBJ1-6, with 8 bases matching TRBD1. Losses at the gene ends were 6 bases for V and 10 bases for J; bases not matched to a gene: 5. The CDR3 is 12 amino acids. Germline V gives CDR1 GTSNPN, CDR2 SVGIG (reference sequence).

The genes are TRBV6-1 and TRBJ1-1; the D gene is possibly TRBD1 (5 bases). This CDR3 is 14 amino acids long. Trimming took 4 bases from V and 0 from J, leaving 9 bases between them. Per the germline V gene, CDR1 is MNHNS and CDR2 is SASEGT. CDR3 amino acids: CASSVRQMNTEAFF. The CDR3 coding sequence is TGTGCCAGCAGTGTACGACAGATGAACACTGAAGCTTTCTTT.

The CDR3 DNA is TGTGCCAGCAGTTTTTTGGGGAGTCGGGGCACTGAAGCTTTCTTT. It codes for CASSFLGSRGTEAFF. The chain combines TRBV28 with TRBJ1-1; D unclear. The germline V gene encodes CDR1 MDHEN and CDR2 SYDVKM. Trimming took off 3 bases at V and 4 bases at J, with 15 bases between the two ends. The CDR3 covers 15 residues.